This T cell receptor beta chain was documented in a study of blood T cell repertoires in COVID-19. Trimming removed 5 bases at V and 6 bases at J, with 20 bases between. In germline, CDR1 is SGHDT, CDR2 YYEEEE. The CDR3 covers 16 residues. Profiled with immunoSEQ multiplex PCR; TCRdb holds only in-frame clones, not every one. The table records about 110,000 clones, 88% of them present only once. The sample taken for sequencing was peripheral blood. The chain uses TRBV5-6 and TRBJ2-2; D possibly corresponds to TRBD1 (7 bases). This TCR came from a human donor in a cohort sampled during active COVID-19. The CDR3 DNA reads TGTGCCAGCAGATTCGATGCAGGGGGGAGCGCCGGGGAGCTGTTTTTT. Translated, it gives CASRFDAGGSAGELFF. Supplemented by reference TRBV5-6 and TRBJ2-2, the full variable domain reads DAGVTQSPTHLIKTRGQQVTLRCSPKSGHDTVSWYQQALGQGPQFIFQYYEEEERQRGNFPDRFSGHQFPNYSSELNVNALLLGDSALYLCASRFDAGGSAGELFFGEGSRLTVL.